The TCR beta chain described here comes from a study of OX40 agonist ivuxolimab in advanced cancers. TCRdb's table, derived via immunoSEQ multiplex PCR, lists solely in-frame clones and lacks some. This table has 60,000 to 85,000 clones, 88% appearing once. Study-wide points: Researchers report that CD8+ T cells had, on average, more expanded clones than CD4+.

Concerning this clone: Its cognate antigen is unknown.

CDR1 is LNHNV and CDR2 is YYDKDF in the germline V gene (reference sequence). CDR3 length: 14 residues. With 5 bases clipped from V and 7 bases from J, the junction kept 10 bases outside the gene matches. The sample in question was CD4+ or CD8+ T cells sorted from blood, obtained in a trial of the OX40 agonist ivuxolimab. The chain couples TRBV15 to TRBJ1-2; 7 bases line up with TRBD1. The TCR sequence derives from an adult with an advanced solid tumor such as melanoma, head and neck, liver or kidney cancer. The CDR3 sequence is CATSRTDRVGGYTF. The CDR3 region has the DNA TGTGCCACCAGCCGGACCGACAGGGTGGGTGGCTACACCTTC.